Listed below are T cell receptor beta chains from one sample, sequenced in a study of blood T cell repertoires in COVID-19. Here immunoSEQ multiplex PCR was the method, and the copy in TCRdb shows in-frame clones only, minus some. The table shows roughly 60,000 clones, with about 76% occurring only once. The sequenced sample consisted of peripheral blood. The receptors here all came from a human donor in a cohort sampled during active COVID-19. The conserved cysteine and the conserved F or W are not part of the CDR3 here.

V | CDR3
TRBV6-5 | ASSYSRTGGGYGYT
TRBV5-1 | ASSLKAGRNYGYT
TRBV2 | ASRGTGRYEKLF
TRBV4-3 | TSSQDPDHRLYEQY
TRBV28 | ASSLIQGYTEAF
TRBV28 | ASTPPGGALTEAF
TRBV19 | ASRGAVSNSPLH
TRBV2 | ASSEGENQPQH
TRBV27 | ASSSHHDRKLF
TRBV6-5 | ASGLRTDTQY
TRBV12-5 | ASGLEGARTEAF
TRBV4-1 | ASSQSVGEQF
TRBV28 | ASSLFRTGDYEQY
TRBV27 | ASSFLPTNEKLF
TRBV6-5 | AVTGWGGSAF
TRBV27 | ASSRVRGGTEAF
TRBV4-3 | ASSPAGRETQY
TRBV11-2 | ASSLETSGSFNEQY
TRBV5-6 | ASSGGTGGLGYGYT
TRBV5-4 | ATLAGGNNEQF
TRBV6-6 | ASRTLTRGETQY
TRBV27 | ASSLEGSYEQY
TRBV6-5 | ASSQGQRNQPQH
TRBV19 | ATRGVGYEQY
TRBV5-1 | ASSLVGPTGTGGASGELF